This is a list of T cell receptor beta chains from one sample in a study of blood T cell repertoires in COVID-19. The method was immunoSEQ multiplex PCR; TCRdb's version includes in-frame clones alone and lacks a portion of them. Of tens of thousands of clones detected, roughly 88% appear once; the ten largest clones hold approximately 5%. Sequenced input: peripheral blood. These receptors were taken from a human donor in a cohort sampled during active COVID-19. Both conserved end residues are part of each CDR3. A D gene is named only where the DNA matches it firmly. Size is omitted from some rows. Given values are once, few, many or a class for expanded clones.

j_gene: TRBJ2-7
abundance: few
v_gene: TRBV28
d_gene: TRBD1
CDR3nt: TGTGCCAGCAACCGATTGGGACAGCGCTTCTACGAGCAGTACTTC
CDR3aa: CASNRLGQRFYEQYF

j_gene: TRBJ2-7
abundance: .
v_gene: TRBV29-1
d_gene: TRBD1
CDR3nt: TGCAGCGTTGGGGACAGGGGTTACGAGCAGTACTTC
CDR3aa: CSVGDRGYEQYF

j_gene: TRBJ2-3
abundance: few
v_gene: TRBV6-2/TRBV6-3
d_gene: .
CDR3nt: TGTGCCAGCAGCCCGAGTGAGGATACGCAGTATTTT
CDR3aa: CASSPSEDTQYF

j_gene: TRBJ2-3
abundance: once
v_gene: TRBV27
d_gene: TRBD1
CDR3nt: TGTGCCAGCAGTCTCCTAGGACAGGGCACAGATACGCAGTATTTT
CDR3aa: CASSLLGQGTDTQYF

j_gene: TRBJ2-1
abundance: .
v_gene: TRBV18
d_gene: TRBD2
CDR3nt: TGTGCCAGCTCACCACCGAGCGGGGGGCCAGCTGAGCAGTTCTTC
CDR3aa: CASSPPSGGPAEQFF

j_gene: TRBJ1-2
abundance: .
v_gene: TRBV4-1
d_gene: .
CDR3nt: TGCGCCAGCAGCCAAGATTATTGGGCCTATGGCTACACCTTC
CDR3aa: CASSQDYWAYGYTF

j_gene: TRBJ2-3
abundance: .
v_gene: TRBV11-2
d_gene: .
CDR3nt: TGTGCCAGCAGCTTTACCACTCCTAGCACAGATACGCAGTATTTT
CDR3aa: CASSFTTPSTDTQYF

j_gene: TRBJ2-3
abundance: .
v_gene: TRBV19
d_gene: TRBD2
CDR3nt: TGTGCCAGTAGGTTAGCGGGGGGGACTACAGATACGCAGTATTTT
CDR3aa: CASRLAGGTTDTQYF

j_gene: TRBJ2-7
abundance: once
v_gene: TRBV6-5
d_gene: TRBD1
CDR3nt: TGTGCCAGCAGCCCGTCTGGGACAGGGCTTAGCGAGCAGTACTTC
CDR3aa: CASSPSGTGLSEQYF

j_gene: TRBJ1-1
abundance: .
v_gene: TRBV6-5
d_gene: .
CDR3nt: TGTGCCAGCAGACAGGTACCCGGGACTGAAGCTTTCTTT
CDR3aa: CASRQVPGTEAFF

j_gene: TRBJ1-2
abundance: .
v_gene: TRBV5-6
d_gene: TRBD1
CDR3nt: TGTGCCAGCAGCCGAAGACAGGGGGGATATGGCTACACCTTC
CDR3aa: CASSRRQGGYGYTF

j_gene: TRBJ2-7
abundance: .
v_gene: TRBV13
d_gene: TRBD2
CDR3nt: TGTGCCAGCAGCTTACCTAGCGGGAGGGCCCTCGGGAACGAGCAGTACTTC
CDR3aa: CASSLPSGRALGNEQYF

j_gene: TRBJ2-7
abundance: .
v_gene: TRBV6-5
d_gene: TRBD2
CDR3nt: TGTGCCAGCAGGGGGGGACTAGCGGGACGGTACGAGCAGTACTTC
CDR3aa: CASRGGLAGRYEQYF

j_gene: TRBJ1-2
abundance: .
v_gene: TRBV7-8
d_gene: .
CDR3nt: TGTGCCAGCAGCTCCACGCGAGGGTTTGATGGCTACACCTTC
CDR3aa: CASSSTRGFDGYTF

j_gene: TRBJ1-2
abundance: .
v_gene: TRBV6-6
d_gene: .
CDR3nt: TGTGCCATATCAGATAACTATGGCTACACCTTC
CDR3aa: CAISDNYGYTF

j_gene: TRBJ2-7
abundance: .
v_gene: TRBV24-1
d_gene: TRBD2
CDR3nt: TGTGCCACCAGTGACACTAGCGGGAGTCGACCCTACGAGCAGTACTTC
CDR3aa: CATSDTSGSRPYEQYF

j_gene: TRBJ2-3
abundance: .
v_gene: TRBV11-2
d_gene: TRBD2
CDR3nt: TGTGCCAGCAGCTTACTGGGGGGGTTTAGCACAGATACGCAGTATTTT
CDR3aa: CASSLLGGFSTDTQYF

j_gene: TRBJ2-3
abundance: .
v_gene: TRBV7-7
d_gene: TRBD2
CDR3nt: TGTGCCAGCAGCCCTGGGGGAGGGATAGATACGCAGTATTTT
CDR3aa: CASSPGGGIDTQYF

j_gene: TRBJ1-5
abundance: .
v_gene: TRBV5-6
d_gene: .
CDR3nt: TGTGCCAGCAAACGGTGGAGCAATCAGCCCCAGCATTTT
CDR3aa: CASKRWSNQPQHF

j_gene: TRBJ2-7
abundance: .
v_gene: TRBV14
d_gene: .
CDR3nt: TGTGCCAGCAGCCAAGGTCTAGCGAACTCCTACGAGCAGTACTTC
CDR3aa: CASSQGLANSYEQYF

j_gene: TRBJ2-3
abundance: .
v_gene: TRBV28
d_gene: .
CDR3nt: TGTGCCAGCAGTTTACCCTTACCTCGGACACTTCAGAGAGATACGCAGTATTTT
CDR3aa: CASSLPLPRTLQRDTQYF

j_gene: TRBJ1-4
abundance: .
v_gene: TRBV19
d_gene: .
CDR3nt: TGTGCCAGTAGTAAACAGGGAACGGCTAATGAAAAACTGTTTTTT
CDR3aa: CASSKQGTANEKLFF

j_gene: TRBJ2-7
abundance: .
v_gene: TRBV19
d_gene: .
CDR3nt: TGTGCCAGTAGTATAGCGGCCAGGGTGGAACCCTACGAGCAGTACTTC
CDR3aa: CASSIAARVEPYEQYF

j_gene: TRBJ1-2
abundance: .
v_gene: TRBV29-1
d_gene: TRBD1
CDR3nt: TGCAGCGTTGGGACAGGGGGCAGCTATGGCTACACCTTC
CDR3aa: CSVGTGGSYGYTF

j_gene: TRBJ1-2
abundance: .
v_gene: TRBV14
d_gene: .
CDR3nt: TGTGCCAGCAGCCCCGCCGGGGTACAATATGGCTACACCTTC
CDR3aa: CASSPAGVQYGYTF

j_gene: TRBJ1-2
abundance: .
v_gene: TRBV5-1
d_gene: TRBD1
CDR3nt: TGCGCCAGCAGCTTCACAGGGGCAGCTAACTATGGCTACACCTTC
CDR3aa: CASSFTGAANYGYTF

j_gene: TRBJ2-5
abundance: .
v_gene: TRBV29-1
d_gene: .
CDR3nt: TGCAGCGTACTGACTAGTTGGGAGACCCAGTACTTC
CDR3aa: CSVLTSWETQYF

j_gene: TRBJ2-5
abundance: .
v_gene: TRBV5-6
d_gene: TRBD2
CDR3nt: TGTGCCAGCAGCTTGGAGTTAGCGGGGGATGTGGAGACCCAGTACTTC
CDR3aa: CASSLELAGDVETQYF

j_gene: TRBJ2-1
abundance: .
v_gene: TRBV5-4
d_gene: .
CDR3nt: TGTGCCAGCAGCCGGTGGTCTAGCGATTCCAATGAGCAGTTCTTC
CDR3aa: CASSRWSSDSNEQFF

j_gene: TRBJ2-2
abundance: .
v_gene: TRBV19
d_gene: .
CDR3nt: TGTGCCAGTAGTATACGGAGGGGAGAAACCGGGGAGCTGTTTTTT
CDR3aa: CASSIRRGETGELFF

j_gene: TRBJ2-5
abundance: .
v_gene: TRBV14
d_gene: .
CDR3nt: TGTGCCAGCAGCCAAGATGGACGGGGGACCATTCAAGAGACCCAGTACTTC
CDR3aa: CASSQDGRGTIQETQYF

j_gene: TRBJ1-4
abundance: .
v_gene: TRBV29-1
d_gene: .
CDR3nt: TGCAGCGCCGGAAACGCAGGGGCTGAAAAACTGTTTTTT
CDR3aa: CSAGNAGAEKLFF

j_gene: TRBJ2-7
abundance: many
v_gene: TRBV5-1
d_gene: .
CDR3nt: TGCGCCAGCAGGCCAGGTTCCGCAGGGACCTACGAGCAGTACTTC
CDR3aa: CASRPGSAGTYEQYF

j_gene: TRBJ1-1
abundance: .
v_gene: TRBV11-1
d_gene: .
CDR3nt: TGTGCCAGCAGCCCCTCCAAAGGGAGGGGATGGACTGAAGCTTTCTTT
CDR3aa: CASSPSKGRGWTEAFF

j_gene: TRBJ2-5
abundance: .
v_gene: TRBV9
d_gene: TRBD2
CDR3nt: TGTGCCAGCAGCGGGGGGAGGGGTCTTCAAGAGACCCAGTACTTC
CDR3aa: CASSGGRGLQETQYF

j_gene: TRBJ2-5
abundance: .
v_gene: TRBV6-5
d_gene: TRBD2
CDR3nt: TGTGCCAGCAGTTACTCGAAGACTAGCGGGGTTGAGACCCAGTACTTC
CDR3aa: CASSYSKTSGVETQYF

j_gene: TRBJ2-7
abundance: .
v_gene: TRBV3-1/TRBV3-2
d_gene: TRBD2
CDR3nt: TGTGCCAGCAGTCCACTAGCGGGAGGCACCTACGAGCAGTACTTC
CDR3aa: CASSPLAGGTYEQYF

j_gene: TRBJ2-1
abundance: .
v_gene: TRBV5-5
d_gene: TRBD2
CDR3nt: TGTGCCAGCAGCTTGGCCGTAGCGGGAGGGCCTGAGCAGTTCTTC
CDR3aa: CASSLAVAGGPEQFF

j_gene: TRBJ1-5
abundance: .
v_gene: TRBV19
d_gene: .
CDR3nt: TGTGCCAGTAGTAGAAATGACTGGCGCAATCAGCCCCAGCATTTT
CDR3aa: CASSRNDWRNQPQHF

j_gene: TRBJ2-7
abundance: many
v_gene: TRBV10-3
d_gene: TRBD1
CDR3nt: TGTGCCGCTATGCCGGGACAGGGTCCCTACGAGCAGTACTTC
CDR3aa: CAAMPGQGPYEQYF

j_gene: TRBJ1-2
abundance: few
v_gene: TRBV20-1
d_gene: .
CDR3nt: TGCAGTGCTAAACAGGACTATGGCTACACCTTC
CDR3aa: CSAKQDYGYTF

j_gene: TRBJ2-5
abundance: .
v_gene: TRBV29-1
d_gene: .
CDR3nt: TGCAGCACATACAGCCTGACAGAAAGGGAGACCCAGTACTTC
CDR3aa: CSTYSLTERETQYF

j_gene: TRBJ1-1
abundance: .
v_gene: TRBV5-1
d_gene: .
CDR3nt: TGCGCCAGCAGCTTGGATGTCTTGGGCCCGGGAACTGAAGCTTTCTTT
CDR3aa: CASSLDVLGPGTEAFF

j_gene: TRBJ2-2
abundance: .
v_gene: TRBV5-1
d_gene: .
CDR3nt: TGCGCCAGCACGAAACCTCGCGGGCGGGCGAACACCGGGGAGCTGTTTTTT
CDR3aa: CASTKPRGRANTGELFF

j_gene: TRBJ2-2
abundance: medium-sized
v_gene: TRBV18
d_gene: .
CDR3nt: TGTGCCAGCTCACCACCCCCGAGTGGTGGGGAGCTGTTTTTT
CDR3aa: CASSPPPSGGELFF